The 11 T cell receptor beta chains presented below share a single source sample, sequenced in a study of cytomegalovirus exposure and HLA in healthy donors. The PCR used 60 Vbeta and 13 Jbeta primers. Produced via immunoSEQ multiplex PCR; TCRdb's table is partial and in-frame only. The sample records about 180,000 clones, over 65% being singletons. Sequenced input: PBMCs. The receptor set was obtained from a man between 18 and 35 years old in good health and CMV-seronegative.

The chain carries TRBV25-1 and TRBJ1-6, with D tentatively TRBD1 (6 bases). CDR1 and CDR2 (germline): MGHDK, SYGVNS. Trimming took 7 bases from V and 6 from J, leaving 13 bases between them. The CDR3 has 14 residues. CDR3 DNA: TGTGCCAGCATGCGGGGGGCAAGTAATTCACCCCTCCACTTT. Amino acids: CASMRGASNSPLHF.

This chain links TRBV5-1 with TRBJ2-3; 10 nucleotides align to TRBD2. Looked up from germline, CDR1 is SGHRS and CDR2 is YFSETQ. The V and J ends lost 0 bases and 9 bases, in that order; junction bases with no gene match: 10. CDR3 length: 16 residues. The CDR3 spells CASSLALAGAGGTQYF. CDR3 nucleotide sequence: TGCGCCAGCAGCTTGGCCCTAGCGGGGGCCGGCGGAACGCAGTATTTT.

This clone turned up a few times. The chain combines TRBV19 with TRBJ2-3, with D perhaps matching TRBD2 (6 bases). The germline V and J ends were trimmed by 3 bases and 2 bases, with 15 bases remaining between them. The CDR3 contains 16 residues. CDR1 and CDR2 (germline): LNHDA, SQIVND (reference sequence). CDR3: CASSIHSAGLTDTQYF. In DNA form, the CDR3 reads TGTGCCAGTAGTATCCATTCGGCGGGGCTCACAGATACGCAGTATTTT.

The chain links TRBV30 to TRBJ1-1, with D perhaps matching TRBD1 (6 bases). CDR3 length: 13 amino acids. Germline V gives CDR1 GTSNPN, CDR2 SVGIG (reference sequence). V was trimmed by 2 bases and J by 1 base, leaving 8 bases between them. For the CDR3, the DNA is TGTGCCTGGAGTTTACAGGGGAACACTGAAGCTTTCTTT. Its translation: CAWSLQGNTEAFF.

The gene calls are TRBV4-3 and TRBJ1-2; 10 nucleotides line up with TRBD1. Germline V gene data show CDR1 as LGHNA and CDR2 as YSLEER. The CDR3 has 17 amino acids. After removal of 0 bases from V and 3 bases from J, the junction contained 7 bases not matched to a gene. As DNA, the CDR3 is TGCGCCAGCAGCCAAGATGCGCGGGACAGGGGCGACTATGGCTACACCTTC. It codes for CASSQDARDRGDYGYTF.

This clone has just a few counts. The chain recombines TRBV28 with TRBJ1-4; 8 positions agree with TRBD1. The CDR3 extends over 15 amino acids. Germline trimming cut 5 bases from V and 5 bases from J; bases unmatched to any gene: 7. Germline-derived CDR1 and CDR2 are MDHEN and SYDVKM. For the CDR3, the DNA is TGTGCCAGCAGTATTGCCGGGACAGGAAATGAAAAACTGTTTTTT. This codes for CASSIAGTGNEKLFF.

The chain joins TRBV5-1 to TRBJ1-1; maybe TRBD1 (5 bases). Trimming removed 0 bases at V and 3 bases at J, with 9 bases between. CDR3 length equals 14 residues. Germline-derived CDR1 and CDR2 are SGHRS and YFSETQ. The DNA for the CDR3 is TGCGCCAGCAGCTTGGTGCAGGGTCACACTGAAGCTTTCTTT. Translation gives CASSLVQGHTEAFF. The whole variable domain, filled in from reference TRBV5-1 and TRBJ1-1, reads KAGVTQTPRYLIKTRGQQVTLSCSPISGHRSVSWYQQTPGQGLQFLFEYFSETQRNKGNFPGRFSGRQFSNSRSEMNVSTLELGDSALYLCASSLVQGHTEAFFGQGTRLTVV.

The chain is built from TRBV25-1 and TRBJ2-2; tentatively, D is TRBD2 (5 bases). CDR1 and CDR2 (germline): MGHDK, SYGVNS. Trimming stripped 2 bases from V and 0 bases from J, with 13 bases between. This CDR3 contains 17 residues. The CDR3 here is CASSELVAEANTGELFF. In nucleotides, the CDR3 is TGTGCCAGCAGTGAACTCGTCGCGGAGGCGAACACCGGGGAGCTGTTTTTT. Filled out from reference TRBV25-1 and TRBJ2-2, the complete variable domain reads EADIYQTPRYLVIGTGKKITLECSQTMGHDKMYWYQQDPGMELHLIHYSYGVNSTEKGDLSSESTVSRIRTEHFPLTLESARPSHTSQYLCASSELVAEANTGELFFGEGSRLTVL.

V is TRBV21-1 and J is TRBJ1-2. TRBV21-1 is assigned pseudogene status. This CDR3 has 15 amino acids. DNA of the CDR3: TGTGCCAGCAGCAAAATTGGGACTGACAACTATGGCTACACCTTC. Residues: CASSKIGTDNYGYTF.

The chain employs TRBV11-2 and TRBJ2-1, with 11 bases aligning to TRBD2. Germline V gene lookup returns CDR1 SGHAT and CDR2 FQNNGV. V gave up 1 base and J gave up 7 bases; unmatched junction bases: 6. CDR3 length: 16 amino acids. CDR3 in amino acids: CASSLVASGRWNEQFF. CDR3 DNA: TGTGCCAGCAGCTTAGTGGCTAGCGGGAGGTGGAATGAGCAGTTCTTC.

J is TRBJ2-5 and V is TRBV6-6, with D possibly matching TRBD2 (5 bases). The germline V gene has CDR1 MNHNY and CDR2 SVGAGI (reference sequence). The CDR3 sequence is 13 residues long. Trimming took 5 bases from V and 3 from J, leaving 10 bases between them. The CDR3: CASSRTVKETQYF. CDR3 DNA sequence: TGTGCCAGCAGTAGGACTGTCAAAGAGACCCAGTACTTC.